This T cell receptor (beta chain) was observed in a study of blood T cell repertoires in COVID-19. The ends were cut back, 4 bases at V and 0 bases at J, with 12 bases in the middle. Germline CDR1 and CDR2: LNHDA and SQIVND (reference sequence). The CDR3 sequence is 15 residues long. Using immunoSEQ multiplex PCR, the repertoire was profiled, and TCRdb retains in-frame clones only, with some absent. The table records some 350,000 clones, approximately 87% of them present only once. The V gene is TRBV19, the J gene TRBJ1-1; D uncertain. This receptor was obtained from a woman aged 45-65 years with COVID-19, enrolled during active disease. Specimen: peripheral blood. The CDR3 DNA is TGTGCCAGTAGTAGAACCACTGCTATGAACACTGAAGCTTTCTTT. Translating it yields CASSRTTAMNTEAFF.